This TCR beta chain comes out of a study of CD8 T cells in ankylosing spondylitis. Findings of the study overall: A CD8+ phenotype characterized the disease-linked clones, which were relatively rare in peripheral blood. About 8 highly homologous variants made up a TCR beta motif, and this motif appeared characteristic of ankylosing spondylitis blood. It was reported that disease-linked clones were significantly enriched in matched ankylosing spondylitis synovial fluid.

With 2 bases clipped from V and 4 bases from J, the junction kept 8 bases outside the gene matches. Per germline, CDR1 DFQATT and CDR2 SNEGSKA (reference sequence). The CDR3 contains 15 residues. As the method for making TCR beta libraries, quantitative 5'-RACE with molecular barcodes was used. TCRdb re-called the 5' RACE reads with MiXCR, one entry per CDR3 protein. Of around 150,000 distinct CDR3 sequences in the sample, around 19% were seen once. This clonotype was observed at least ten times. What it recognizes is unknown. The source material was blood, either unsorted or a sorted T cell fraction (not recorded which). The rearrangement uses TRBV20-1 and TRBJ2-1; 7 nucleotides line up with TRBD2. The sequence came from a male donor with ankylosing spondylitis or in good health (not recorded which). The CDR3 bases are TGCAGTGCTAGATCACCCCCGGGACTATACAATGAGCAGTTCTTC. Translating it yields CSARSPPGLYNEQFF.